This TCR beta chain was identified in a study of blood T cell repertoires in COVID-19. Study information: Samples came from the United States, Italy and Spain, spanning acute and convalescent COVID-19. T cells, B-cell-depleted T cells, or PBMCs supplied cDNA or gDNA.

CDR3 size: 15 residues. The germline V and J ends were trimmed by 0 bases and 2 bases, with 8 bases remaining between them. Looked up from germline, CDR1 is SGHTA and CDR2 is FQGNSA. In the authors' methods: Cell counts per sample came from amplifying reference gene primers. Only in-frame clones appear in the TCRdb table, and some are missing; sequencing was by immunoSEQ multiplex PCR. That table supplies the V and J calls and clone size; D and trimming were determined from the DNA. The sample contains 110,000 to 150,000 clones, 75% to 90% of which appear only once. Sequencing was carried out using peripheral blood. This sequence joins TRBV7-2 and TRBJ1-5, with D unresolved. The source of this sequence is a man in his sixties or seventies who had recovered from COVID-19. CDR3 sequence reads: CASSLAINGNQPQHF. In nucleotides, the CDR3 is TGTGCCAGCAGCTTAGCAATAAATGGCAATCAGCCCCAGCATTTT.